The clone carrying this TCR beta chain was observed once. The antigen remains undetermined. Deletions cut 8 bases from V and 6 bases from J, with 17 bases between. The CDR3 runs 14 residues. CDR1 SNHLY and CDR2 FYNNEI come from the germline V gene. The sample is drawn from a study of cytomegalovirus exposure and HLA in healthy donors. Study conclusions and caveats: In the 120 or so validation repertoires, about 94% of cluster scores exceeded 0, per a later analysis. Most observed TCR sequences were rare, whereas some public TCRs were detected in many donors.

Repertoires were generated with immunoSEQ multiplex PCR, while TCRdb's copy carries only in-frame clones and drops some. The table lists about 250,000 clones, about 90% of them singletons. Source material: PBMCs. This receptor was obtained from a man in his late teens or twenties in good health and CMV-seropositive. V usage is TRBV2 and J usage is TRBJ2-1; no firm D call. The CDR3 spells CASCPRFSSNEQFF. The CDR3 DNA is TGTGCCAGCTGCCCAAGGTTCTCAAGCAATGAGCAGTTCTTC.